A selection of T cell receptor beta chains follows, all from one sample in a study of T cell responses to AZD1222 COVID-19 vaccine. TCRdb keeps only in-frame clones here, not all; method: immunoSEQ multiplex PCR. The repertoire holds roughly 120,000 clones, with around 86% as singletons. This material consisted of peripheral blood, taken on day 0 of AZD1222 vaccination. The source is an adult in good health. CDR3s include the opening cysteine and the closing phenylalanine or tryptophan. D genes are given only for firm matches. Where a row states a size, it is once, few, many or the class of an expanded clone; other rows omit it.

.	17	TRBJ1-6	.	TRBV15	TGTGCCACCAGCAGAGATCCCGGCCAGACACTTAATTCACCCCTCCACTTT	CATSRDPGQTLNSPLHF
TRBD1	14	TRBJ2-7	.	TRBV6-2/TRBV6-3	TGTGCCAGCAGTTACCCACCGACGGGACAGAGGCAGTACTTC	CASSYPPTGQRQYF
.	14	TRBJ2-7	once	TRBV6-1	TGTGCCAGCAGTGAGTTTGTAGGAACGTACGAGCAGTACTTC	CASSEFVGTYEQYF
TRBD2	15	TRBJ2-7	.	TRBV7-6	TGTGCCAGCAGCTCAGGACTAGCGGGGGGTTACGAGCAGTACTTC	CASSSGLAGGYEQYF
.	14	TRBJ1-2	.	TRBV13	TGTGCCAGCAGCTCGCGACAGGCCCGAGTGGGCTACACCTTC	CASSSRQARVGYTF
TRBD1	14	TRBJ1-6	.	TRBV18	TGTGCCAGCTCAAGGGACAGGGAGAACTCACCCCTCCACTTT	CASSRDRENSPLHF
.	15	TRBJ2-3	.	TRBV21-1	TGTGCCAGCAGCAGGGGGGCTAAACACACAGATACGCAGTATTTT	CASSRGAKHTDTQYF
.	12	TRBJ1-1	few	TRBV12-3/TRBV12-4	TGTGCCAGCAGTATCGGGACTGCTGAAGCTTTCTTT	CASSIGTAEAFF
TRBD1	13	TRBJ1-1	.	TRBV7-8	TGTGCCAGCAGCTTAAGAACAGGGGTTGAAGCTTTCTTT	CASSLRTGVEAFF
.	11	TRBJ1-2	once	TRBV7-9	TGTGCCAGCAGCTTCCGAAATGGCTACACCTTC	CASSFRNGYTF
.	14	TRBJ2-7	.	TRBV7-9	TGTGCCAGCAGCTTCGCAGGTAACTCCTACGAGCAGTACTTC	CASSFAGNSYEQYF
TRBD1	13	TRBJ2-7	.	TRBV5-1	TGCGCCAGCACCCCCCGGGACAGGGAGTACCAGTACTTC	CASTPRDREYQYF
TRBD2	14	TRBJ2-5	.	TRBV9	TGTGCCAGCAGCGTAGAGACTAGCTTGGAGACCCAGTACTTC	CASSVETSLETQYF
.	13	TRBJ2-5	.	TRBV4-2	TGTGCCAGCAGCCTCGGTCGACAAGAGACCCAGTACTTC	CASSLGRQETQYF
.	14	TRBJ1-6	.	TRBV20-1	TGCAGTGCTAGTAGTGCAGGGGAGGCTTCACCCCTCCACTTT	CSASSAGEASPLHF
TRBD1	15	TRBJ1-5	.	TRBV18	TGTGCCAGCTCACCAGACAGGGTTAGCAATCAGCCCCAGCATTTT	CASSPDRVSNQPQHF
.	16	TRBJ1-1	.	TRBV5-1	TGCGCCAGCAGCTTGCAGTCAGTTGGTTGGAACACTGAAGCTTTCTTT	CASSLQSVGWNTEAFF
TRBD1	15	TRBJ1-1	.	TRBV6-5	TGTGCCAGCAGCGCAGGGGGGGTGAAGGTCACTGAAGCTTTCTTT	CASSAGGVKVTEAFF
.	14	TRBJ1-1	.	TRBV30	TGTGCCTGGACTAAACCGGGACCGAACACTGAAGCTTTCTTT	CAWTKPGPNTEAFF
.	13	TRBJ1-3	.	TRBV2	TGTGCCAGCAGCGGACTATTTGGAAACACCATATATTTT	CASSGLFGNTIYF
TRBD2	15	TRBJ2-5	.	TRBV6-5	TGTGCCAGCAGTTACGCCTCGGCGGGGGTGATGACCCAGTACTTC	CASSYASAGVMTQYF
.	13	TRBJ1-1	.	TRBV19	TGTGCCAGTAGTCCATACACGAACACTGAAGCTTTCTTT	CASSPYTNTEAFF
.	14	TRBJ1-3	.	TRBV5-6	TGTGCCAGCAGCTTCTCAGGGGCCGGAAACACCATATATTTT	CASSFSGAGNTIYF
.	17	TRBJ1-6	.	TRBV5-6	TGTGCCAGCAGCTTCGATCGGACATCTGTCTATAATTCACCCCTCCACTTT	CASSFDRTSVYNSPLHF
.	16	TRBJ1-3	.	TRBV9	TGTGCCAGCAGCGCCCGGGGGGGAGGAGCTGGAAACACCATATATTTT	CASSARGGGAGNTIYF
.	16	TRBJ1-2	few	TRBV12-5	TGTGCTAGTGGTTTGGTACCCCACAGGGAAGGCTATGGCTACACCTTC	CASGLVPHREGYGYTF
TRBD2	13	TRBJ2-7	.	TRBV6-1	TGTGCCAGCAGTGAGGGGACTACCTACGAGCAGTACTTC	CASSEGTTYEQYF
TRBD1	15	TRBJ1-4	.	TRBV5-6	TGTGCCAGCAGCTCCCGGGACAGGGGACGGGAAAAACTGTTTTTT	CASSSRDRGREKLFF
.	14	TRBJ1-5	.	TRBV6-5	TGTGCCAGCAGCCCACCCGACCCGTATCAGCCCCAGCATTTT	CASSPPDPYQPQHF
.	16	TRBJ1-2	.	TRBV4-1	TGCGCCAGCAGCCAAGATCGGGGAGGGGGTGCCTATGGCTACACCTTC	CASSQDRGGGAYGYTF
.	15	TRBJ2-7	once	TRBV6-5	TGTGCCAGCAGTTACTCGATCTTTGGCGACTACGAGCAGTACTTC	CASSYSIFGDYEQYF
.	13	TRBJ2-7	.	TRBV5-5	TGTGCCAGCAGCTTGGCGTGGGATGGCGAGCAGTACTTC	CASSLAWDGEQYF
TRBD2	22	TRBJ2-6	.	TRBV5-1	TGCGCCAGCAGCCCGGTCCCGGGAAATGCGGGGGTCTACCCCTCTGGGGCCAACGTCCTGACTTTC	CASSPVPGNAGVYPSGANVLTF
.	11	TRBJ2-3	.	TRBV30	TGTGCCTGGAGTACGGCTGATACGCAGTATTTT	CAWSTADTQYF
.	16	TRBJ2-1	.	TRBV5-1	TGCGCCAGCAGCTTGGGACAGTTCAGCTCCTACAATGAGCAGTTCTTC	CASSLGQFSSYNEQFF
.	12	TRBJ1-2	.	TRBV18	TGTGCCAGCTCACCAGGGGATCCTGGCTACACCTTC	CASSPGDPGYTF
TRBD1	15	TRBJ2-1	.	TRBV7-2	TGTGCCAGCAGCTTAGACAGGGGGCGACACAATGAGCAGTTCTTC	CASSLDRGRHNEQFF
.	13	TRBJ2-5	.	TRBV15	TGTGCCACCAGCAGAGATTTGGTCAGCGACGAGTACTTC	CATSRDLVSDEYF
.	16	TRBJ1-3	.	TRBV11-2	TGTGCCAGCAGCTTATTGGTAGGGAGCTCTGGAAACACCATATATTTT	CASSLLVGSSGNTIYF
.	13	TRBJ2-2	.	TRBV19	TGTGCCAGTAGTCGGGCCAACTCCGGGGAGCTGTTTTTT	CASSRANSGELFF
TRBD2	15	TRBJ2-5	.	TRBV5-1	TGCGCCAGCAGCTTTAGCGGGGGGCTTCGGGAGACCCAGTACTTC	CASSFSGGLRETQYF
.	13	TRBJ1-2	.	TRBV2	TGTGCCAGCATGGTACAGACAGTTAGCGGCTACACCTTC	CASMVQTVSGYTF
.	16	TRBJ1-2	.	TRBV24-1	TGTGCCACCAGTGACCCGCGCTCGCAGGGGAACTATGGCTACACCTTC	CATSDPRSQGNYGYTF
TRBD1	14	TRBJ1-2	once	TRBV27	TGTGCCAGCAGTTTGGGACAGGGGGCAGGAGGCTACACCTTC	CASSLGQGAGGYTF
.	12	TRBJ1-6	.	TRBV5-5	TGTGCCAGCAGCTCCAGGGATTCACCCCTCCACTTT	CASSSRDSPLHF
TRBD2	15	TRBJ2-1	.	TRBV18	TGTGCCAGCTCACTCGGACTAGCGGGGGGCAATGAGCAGTTCTTC	CASSLGLAGGNEQFF
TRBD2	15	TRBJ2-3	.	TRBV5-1	TGCGCCAGCAGCTCAGGACTAGCGGGGACAGATACGCAGTATTTT	CASSSGLAGTDTQYF
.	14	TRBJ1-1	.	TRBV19	TGTGCCAGTAGGTCCGGGGGCTATGCCACTGAAGCTTTCTTT	CASRSGGYATEAFF
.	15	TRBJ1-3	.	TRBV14	TGTGCCAGCAGCCAACGGACCAACCGTGGAAACACCATATATTTT	CASSQRTNRGNTIYF
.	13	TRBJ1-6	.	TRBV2	TGTGCCAGCAGTGTTGTGTCCGAGACACCCCTCCACTTT	CASSVVSETPLHF
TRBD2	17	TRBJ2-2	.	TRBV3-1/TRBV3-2	TGTGCCAGCAGCCCCCGGCGGGGGGGCCCTAACACCGGGGAGCTGTTTTTT	CASSPRRGGPNTGELFF